This TCR beta chain came from a study of cytomegalovirus exposure and HLA in healthy donors. Overall study findings and caveats: Confirmation in vitro established that a few CMV-associated chains were specific for CMV antigens. TCR beta chains numbering under 200 were designated cytomegalovirus-associated. Generally TCR sequences proved uncommon, though certain public TCRs appeared in numerous donors.

Trimming removed 1 base at V and 4 bases at J, with 7 bases between. There are 13 residues in the CDR3. The germline CDR1 and CDR2 sequences are PRHDT and FYEKMQ (reference sequence). Profiled with immunoSEQ multiplex PCR; TCRdb holds only in-frame clones, not every one. Of around 300,000 clones listed, about nine tenths are singletons. Comments on this clone: Its antigen is not identified.

Separate from the approximately 670-subject first cohort, the roughly 110-subject validation cohort was the one that the donors belonged to. V usage is TRBV13 and J usage is TRBJ1-1; no definite D call. Sequenced input: PBMCs. This TCR came from a woman younger than 45 in good health and CMV-seropositive. The CDR3 sequence: CASSLEDTTEAFF. The CDR3 DNA follows: TGTGCCAGCAGCTTAGAGGATACCACTGAAGCTTTCTTT.